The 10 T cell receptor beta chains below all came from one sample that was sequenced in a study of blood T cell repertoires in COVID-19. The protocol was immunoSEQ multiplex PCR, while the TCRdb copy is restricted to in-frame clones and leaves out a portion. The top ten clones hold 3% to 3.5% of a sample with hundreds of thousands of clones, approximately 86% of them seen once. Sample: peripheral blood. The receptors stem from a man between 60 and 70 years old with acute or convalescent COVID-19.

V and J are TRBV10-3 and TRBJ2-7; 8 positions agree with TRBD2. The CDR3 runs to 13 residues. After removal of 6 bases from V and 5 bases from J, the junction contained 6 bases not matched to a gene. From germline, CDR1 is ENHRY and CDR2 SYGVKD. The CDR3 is CAIRDGGANEQYF. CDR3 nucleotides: TGTGCCATCAGGGACGGGGGGGCCAACGAGCAGTACTTC.

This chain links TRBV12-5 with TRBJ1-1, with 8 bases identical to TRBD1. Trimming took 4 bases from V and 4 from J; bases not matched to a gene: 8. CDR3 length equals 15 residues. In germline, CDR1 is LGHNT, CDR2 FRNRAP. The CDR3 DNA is TGTGCTAGTGGTTCGCCCCCTACAGGGGGCACTGAAGCTTTCTTT. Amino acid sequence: CASGSPPTGGTEAFF.

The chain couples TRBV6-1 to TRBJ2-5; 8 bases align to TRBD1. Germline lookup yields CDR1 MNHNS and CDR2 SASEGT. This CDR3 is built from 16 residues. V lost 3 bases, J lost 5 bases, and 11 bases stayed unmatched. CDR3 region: CASSELTGAPGETQYF. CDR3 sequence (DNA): TGTGCCAGCAGTGAGCTGACAGGGGCCCCTGGGGAGACCCAGTACTTC.

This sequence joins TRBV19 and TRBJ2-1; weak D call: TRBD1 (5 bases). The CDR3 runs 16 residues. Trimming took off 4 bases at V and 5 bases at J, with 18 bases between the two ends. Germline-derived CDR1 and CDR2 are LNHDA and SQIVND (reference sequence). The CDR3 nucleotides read TGTGCCAGTAGTAGACAGCTGCCAGGGTCCAACAATGAGCAGTTCTTC. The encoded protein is CASSRQLPGSNNEQFF.

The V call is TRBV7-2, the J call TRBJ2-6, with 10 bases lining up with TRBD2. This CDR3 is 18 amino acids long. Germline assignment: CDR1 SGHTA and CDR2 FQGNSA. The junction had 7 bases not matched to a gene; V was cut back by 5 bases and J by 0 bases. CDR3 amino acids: CASSQSGGAYSGANVLTF. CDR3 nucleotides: TGTGCCAGCAGCCAGAGCGGGGGGGCCTACTCTGGGGCCAACGTCCTGACTTTC.

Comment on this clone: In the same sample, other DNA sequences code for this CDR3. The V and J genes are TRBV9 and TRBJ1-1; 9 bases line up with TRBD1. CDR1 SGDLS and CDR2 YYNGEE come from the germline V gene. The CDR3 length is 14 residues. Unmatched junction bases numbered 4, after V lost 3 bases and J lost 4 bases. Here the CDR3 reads CASSATGGGTEAFF. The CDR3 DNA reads TGTGCCAGCAGCGCTACAGGGGGCGGCACTGAAGCTTTCTTT. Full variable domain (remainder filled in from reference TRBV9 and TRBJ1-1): DSGVTQTPKHLITATGQRVTLRCSPRSGDLSVYWYQQSLDQGLQFLIQYYNGEERAKGNILERFSAQQFPDLHSELNLSSLELGDSALYFCASSATGGGTEAFFGQGTRLTVV.

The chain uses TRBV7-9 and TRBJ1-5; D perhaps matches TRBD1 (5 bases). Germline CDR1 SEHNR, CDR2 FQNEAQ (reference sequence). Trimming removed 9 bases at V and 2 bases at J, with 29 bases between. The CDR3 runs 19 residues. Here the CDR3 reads CARSPRGTPASFGNQPQHF. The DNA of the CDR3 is TGTGCCAGATCCCCTCGCGGGACTCCGGCATCATTTGGCAATCAGCCCCAGCATTTT. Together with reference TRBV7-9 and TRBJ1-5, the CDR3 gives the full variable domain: DTGVSQNPRHKITKRGQNVTFRCDPISEHNRLYWYRQTLGQGPEFLTYFQNEAQLEKSRLLSDRFSAERPKGSFSTLEIQRTEQGDSAMYLCARSPRGTPASFGNQPQHFGDGTRLSIL.

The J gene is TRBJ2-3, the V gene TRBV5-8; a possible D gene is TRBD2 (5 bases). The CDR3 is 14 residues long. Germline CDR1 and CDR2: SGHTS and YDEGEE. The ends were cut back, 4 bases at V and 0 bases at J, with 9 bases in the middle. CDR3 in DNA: TGTGCCAGCAGCGTGCGGACTAGCACAGATACGCAGTATTTT. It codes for CASSVRTSTDTQYF.

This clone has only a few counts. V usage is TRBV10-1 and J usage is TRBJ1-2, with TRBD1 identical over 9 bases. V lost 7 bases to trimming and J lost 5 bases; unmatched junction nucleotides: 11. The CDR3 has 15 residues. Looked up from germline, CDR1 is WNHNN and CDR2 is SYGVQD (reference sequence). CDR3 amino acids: CASKSGTGSKYGYTF. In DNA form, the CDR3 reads TGCGCCAGCAAATCCGGGACAGGGAGTAAATATGGCTACACCTTC.

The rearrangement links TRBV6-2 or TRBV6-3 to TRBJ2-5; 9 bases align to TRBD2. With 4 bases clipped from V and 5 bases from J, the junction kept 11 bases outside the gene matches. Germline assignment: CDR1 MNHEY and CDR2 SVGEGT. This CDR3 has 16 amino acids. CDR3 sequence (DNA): TGTGCCAGCAGTTCAGCCAGCGGGGGGAGGAGGGAGACCCAGTACTTC. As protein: CASSSASGGRRETQYF.